The clone carrying this T cell receptor beta chain was observed at least ten times. This record belongs to a study of identical twins. Template switching (which added a universal primer site) was used, and cDNA carried unique molecular identifiers. A single record per CDR3 protein comes from TCRdb applying MiXCR to the 5' RACE reads. Of fewer than 800,000 distinct CDR3 sequences listed, under 8.5% are singletons. Germline V lookup: CDR1 SNHLY, CDR2 FYNNEI. V lost 3 bases, J lost 2 bases, and 15 bases stayed unmatched. The CDR3 has 18 residues. These data also formed part of another study, on yellow fever vaccine responses in identical twins.

Sequencing was performed on PBMCs. The V gene is TRBV2, the J gene TRBJ1-2; TRBD1 matches 7 bases. The clonotype was recovered from a woman younger than 35 in good health. CDR3 in amino acids: CASSEVPGQRLSNYGYTF. CDR3 nucleotide sequence: TGTGCCAGCAGTGAGGTACCGGGACAGCGACTGTCAAACTATGGCTACACCTTC.